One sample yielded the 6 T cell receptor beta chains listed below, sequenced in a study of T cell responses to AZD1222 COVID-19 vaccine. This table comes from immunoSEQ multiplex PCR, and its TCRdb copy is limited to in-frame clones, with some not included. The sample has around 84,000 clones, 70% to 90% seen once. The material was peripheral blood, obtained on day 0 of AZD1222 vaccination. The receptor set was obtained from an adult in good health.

CDR3 sequence: CASSFQTEGYTF. The CDR3 coding sequence is TGTGCCAGCAGTTTTCAGACGGAGGGCTACACCTTC. The rearrangement uses TRBV6-5 and TRBJ1-2; D unresolved. Trimming cost V 4 bases and J 8 bases, with 11 bases left between them. Germline loops: CDR1 MNHEY, CDR2 SVGAGI. CDR3 length: 12 amino acids.

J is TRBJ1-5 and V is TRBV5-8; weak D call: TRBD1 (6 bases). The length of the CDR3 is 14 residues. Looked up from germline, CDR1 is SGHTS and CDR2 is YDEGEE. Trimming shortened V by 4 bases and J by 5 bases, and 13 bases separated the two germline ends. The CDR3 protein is CASSGGAGDQPQHF. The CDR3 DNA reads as TGTGCCAGCAGCGGGGGGGCAGGGGATCAGCCCCAGCATTTT.

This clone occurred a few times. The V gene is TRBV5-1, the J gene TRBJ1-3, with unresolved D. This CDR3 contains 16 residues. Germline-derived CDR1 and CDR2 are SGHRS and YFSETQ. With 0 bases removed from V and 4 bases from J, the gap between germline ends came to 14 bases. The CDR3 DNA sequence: TGCGCCAGCAGCTTGGCAGGTCCGACCTTGGGAAACACCATATATTTT. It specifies CASSLAGPTLGNTIYF.

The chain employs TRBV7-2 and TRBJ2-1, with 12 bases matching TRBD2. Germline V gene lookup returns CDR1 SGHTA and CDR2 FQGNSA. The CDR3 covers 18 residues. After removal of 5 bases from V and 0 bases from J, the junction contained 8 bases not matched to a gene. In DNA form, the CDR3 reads TGTGCCAGCAGCCATAGGAGACTAGCGGGAGACTCCTACAATGAGCAGTTCTTC. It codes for CASSHRRLAGDSYNEQFF.

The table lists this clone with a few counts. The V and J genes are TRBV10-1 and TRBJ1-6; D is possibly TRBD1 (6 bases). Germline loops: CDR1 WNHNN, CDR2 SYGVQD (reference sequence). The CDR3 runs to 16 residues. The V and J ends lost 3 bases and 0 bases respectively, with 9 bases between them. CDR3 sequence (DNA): TGCGCCAGCAGTGACGACAGGAGCTCCTATAATTCACCCCTCCACTTT. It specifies CASSDDRSSYNSPLHF.

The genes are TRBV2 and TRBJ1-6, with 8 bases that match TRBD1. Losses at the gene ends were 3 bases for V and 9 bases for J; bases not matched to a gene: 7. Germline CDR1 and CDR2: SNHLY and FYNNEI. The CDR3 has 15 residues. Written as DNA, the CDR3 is TGTGCCAGCAGTGAGGAAGGACAGGGCTTTTCACCCCTCCACTTT. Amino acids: CASSEEGQGFSPLHF. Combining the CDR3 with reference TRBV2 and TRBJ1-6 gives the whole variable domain EPEVTQTPSHQVTQMGQEVILRCVPISNHLYFYWYRQILGQKVEFLVSFYNNEISEKSEIFDDQFSVERPDGSNFTLKIRSTKLEDSAMYFCASSEEGQGFSPLHFGNGTRLTVT.